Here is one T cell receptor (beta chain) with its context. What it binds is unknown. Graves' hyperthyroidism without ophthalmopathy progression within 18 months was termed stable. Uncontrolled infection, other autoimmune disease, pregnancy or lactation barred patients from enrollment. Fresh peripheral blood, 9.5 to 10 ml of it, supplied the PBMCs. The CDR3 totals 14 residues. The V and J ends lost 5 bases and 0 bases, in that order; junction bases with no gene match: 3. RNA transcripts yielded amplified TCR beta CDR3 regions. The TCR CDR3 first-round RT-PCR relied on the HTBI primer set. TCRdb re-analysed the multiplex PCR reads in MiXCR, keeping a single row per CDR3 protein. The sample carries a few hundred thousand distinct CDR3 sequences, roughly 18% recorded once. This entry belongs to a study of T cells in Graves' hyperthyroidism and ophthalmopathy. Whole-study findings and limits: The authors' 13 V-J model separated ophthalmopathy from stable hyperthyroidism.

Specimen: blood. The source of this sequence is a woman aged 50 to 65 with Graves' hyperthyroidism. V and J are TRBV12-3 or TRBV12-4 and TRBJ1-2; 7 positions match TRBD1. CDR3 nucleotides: TGTGCCAGCAGTATAGGGACAGCTAACTATGGCTACACCTTC. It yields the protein CASSIGTANYGYTF.